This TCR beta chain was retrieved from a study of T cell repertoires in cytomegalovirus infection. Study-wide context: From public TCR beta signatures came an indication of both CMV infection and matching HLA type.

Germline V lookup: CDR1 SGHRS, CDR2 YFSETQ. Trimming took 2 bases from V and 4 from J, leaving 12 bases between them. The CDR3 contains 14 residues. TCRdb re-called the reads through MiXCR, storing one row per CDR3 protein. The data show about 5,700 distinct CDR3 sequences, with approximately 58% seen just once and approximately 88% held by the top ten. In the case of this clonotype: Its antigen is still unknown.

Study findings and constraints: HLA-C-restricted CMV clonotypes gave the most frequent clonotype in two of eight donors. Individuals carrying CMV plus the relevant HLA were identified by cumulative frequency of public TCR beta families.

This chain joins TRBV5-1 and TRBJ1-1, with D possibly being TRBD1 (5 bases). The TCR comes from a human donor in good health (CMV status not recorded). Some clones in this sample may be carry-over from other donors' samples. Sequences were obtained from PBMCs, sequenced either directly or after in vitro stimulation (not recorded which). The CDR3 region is CASSFGGSFTEAFF. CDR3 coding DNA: TGCGCCAGCAGCTTTGGGGGGTCTTTCACTGAAGCTTTCTTT.